Following are 4 T cell receptor beta chains from one sample sequenced in a study of CD8 T cells in ankylosing spondylitis. MiXCR, applied by TCRdb to the 5' RACE reads, yields one record per CDR3 protein. This table has 350,000 or so distinct CDR3 sequences, approximately 14% appearing once. Material for sequencing was blood, either unsorted or a sorted T cell fraction (not recorded which). The receptors stem from a male donor with ankylosing spondylitis or in good health (not recorded which).

This clonotype was seen a handful of times. This sequence joins TRBV6-5 and TRBJ2-5, with a weak D call TRBD2 (5 bases). CDR3 size: 14 residues. The germline V and J ends were trimmed by 0 bases and 7 bases, with 12 bases remaining between them. Germline loops: CDR1 MNHEY, CDR2 SVGAGI. For the CDR3, the DNA is TGTGCCAGCAGTTACTCAGAAGATCGGGGGACCCAGTACTTC. This sequence encodes CASSYSEDRGTQYF.

The table lists this clonotype with a few counts. The chain joins TRBV30 to TRBJ1-2, with D unresolved. This CDR3 has 16 residues. V lost 8 bases to trimming and J lost 4 bases, with 26 bases between them. Per germline, CDR1 GTSNPN and CDR2 SVGIG (reference sequence). The CDR3 DNA sequence: TGTGCCCTAACTCCAGCGCCTTTCATCAAAATCTATGGCTACACCTTC. This codes for CALTPAPFIKIYGYTF.

This clonotype was observed a few times. The V call is TRBV6-1, the J call TRBJ2-7, with 12 positions matching TRBD2. V gave up 6 bases and J gave up 8 bases; unmatched junction bases: 14. Germline V CDR1 and CDR2: MNHNS, SASEGT. The CDR3 is made up of 16 amino acids. The CDR3 loop is CASRPGTSGPGDKQYF. The CDR3 nucleotides are TGTGCCAGCAGGCCCGGGACTAGCGGGCCAGGTGACAAGCAGTACTTC.

This chain joins TRBV7-8 and TRBJ2-3; D gene ambiguous. V was trimmed by 0 bases and J by 4 bases, leaving 11 bases between them. The CDR3 spans 15 residues. Germline V gives CDR1 SGHVS, CDR2 FQNEAQ. CDR3 DNA sequence: TGTGCCAGCAGCTTAGCGCTCCAGGACCCAGATACGCAGTATTTT. Residues: CASSLALQDPDTQYF.